The 2 T cell receptor beta chains presented below share a single source sample, sequenced in a study of OX40 agonist ivuxolimab in advanced cancers. TCRdb keeps only in-frame clones here, not all; method: immunoSEQ multiplex PCR. This sample has under 90,000 clones; about 90% occur once, and the top ten carry more than 2.5%. The specimen was CD4+ or CD8+ T cells sorted from blood, collected in a trial of the OX40 agonist ivuxolimab. All receptors derive from an adult with an advanced solid tumor such as melanoma, head and neck, liver or kidney cancer.

This sequence joins TRBV19 and TRBJ1-5, with D uncertain. V was pared by 3 bases and J by 5 bases, with 14 bases between. Germline assignment: CDR1 LNHDA and CDR2 SQIVND (reference sequence). The CDR3 has 15 amino acids. CDR3 sequence: CASSIEGLTHQPQHF. The DNA of the CDR3 is TGTGCCAGTAGTATTGAGGGATTGACCCATCAGCCCCAGCATTTT.

This clone appeared a single time. The DNA of the CDR3 is TGTGCCATCAGTTACCTTCGGGAGCAGGCTGAAGCTTTCTTT. It yields the protein CAISYLREQAEAFF. The chain is built from TRBV10-3 and TRBJ1-1; no definite D call. The V and J ends lost 5 bases and 6 bases respectively, with 16 bases between them. Germline V CDR1 and CDR2: ENHRY, SYGVKD. This CDR3 contains 14 residues.